The rows below give T cell receptor beta chains drawn from one sample of a study of blood T cell repertoires in COVID-19. Clones were read by immunoSEQ multiplex PCR, and TCRdb kept only the in-frame ones, dropping some. The sample consists of about 240,000 clones, about four fifths of them appearing once. The sample consisted of peripheral blood. The receptor source for this set is a woman over 75 with COVID-19, enrolled during active disease. Both conserved end residues are part of each CDR3. A D gene is named only where the DNA matches it firmly. Clone size is not always given. Where it is, it says once, few, many or a class for expanded clones.

V: TRBV12-3/TRBV12-4
D: .
J: TRBJ1-1
size: .
DNA: TGTGCCAGCAATGCCGGGACTGGCACTGAAGCTTTCTTT
CDR3: CASNAGTGTEAFF

V: TRBV9
D: TRBD1
J: TRBJ2-5
size: .
DNA: TGTGCCAGCAGCGTGGGGGACAGGGAGATCCAAGAGACCCAGTACTTC
CDR3: CASSVGDREIQETQYF

V: TRBV19
D: TRBD1
J: TRBJ2-7
size: .
DNA: TGTGCCAGTAGTATATCTAGGGGGCACGAGCAGTACTTC
CDR3: CASSISRGHEQYF

V: TRBV30
D: TRBD1
J: TRBJ1-1
size: .
DNA: TGTGCCTGGACTCCGGGACAGTCGAACACTGAAGCTTTCTTT
CDR3: CAWTPGQSNTEAFF

V: TRBV2
D: .
J: TRBJ1-5
size: .
DNA: TGTGCCAGCAGTGCCACAGATAGCAATCAGCCCCAGCATTTT
CDR3: CASSATDSNQPQHF

V: TRBV15
D: .
J: TRBJ2-5
size: .
DNA: TGTGCCACCAGCAGAGACAGGGGAGCTTCGCGGGAGACCCAGTACTTC
CDR3: CATSRDRGASRETQYF

V: TRBV18
D: TRBD1
J: TRBJ1-4
size: .
DNA: TGTGCCAGCTCACCAGGGACAGCGAATGAAAAACTGTTTTTT
CDR3: CASSPGTANEKLFF

V: TRBV6-1
D: .
J: TRBJ1-5
size: .
DNA: TGTGCCAGCAGTGAAATACAGGGTCAGCCCCAGCATTTT
CDR3: CASSEIQGQPQHF

V: TRBV6-5
D: TRBD1
J: TRBJ2-7
size: .
DNA: TGTGCCAGCAGTTACGCGGAACAGGGGCCGGCAGAGCAGTACTTC
CDR3: CASSYAEQGPAEQYF

V: TRBV19
D: TRBD1
J: TRBJ1-6
size: .
DNA: TGTGCCAGCTCACAGGGGGCGAATTCACCCCTCCACTTT
CDR3: CASSQGANSPLHF

V: TRBV6-2/TRBV6-3
D: .
J: TRBJ2-7
size: many
DNA: TGTGCCAGCAGTGACGCGGGACAGAGCTCCTACGAGCAGTACTTC
CDR3: CASSDAGQSSYEQYF

V: TRBV3-1/TRBV3-2
D: .
J: TRBJ1-1
size: .
DNA: TGTGCCAGCAGCCAAAATACAGGGAAGTTCACTGAAGCTTTCTTT
CDR3: CASSQNTGKFTEAFF

V: TRBV7-2
D: .
J: TRBJ1-2
size: .
DNA: TGTGCCAGCAGCTACCTATACGGGTATGGCTACACCTTC
CDR3: CASSYLYGYGYTF

V: TRBV7-2
D: TRBD1
J: TRBJ1-2
size: .
DNA: TGTGCCAGCAGCCCCCAGAGGGGACAGAACTATGGCTACACCTTC
CDR3: CASSPQRGQNYGYTF

V: TRBV18
D: .
J: TRBJ1-6
size: .
DNA: TGTGCCAGCTCACCCCGGCTAGTGGGTAATTCACCCCTCCACTTT
CDR3: CASSPRLVGNSPLHF

V: TRBV4-2
D: TRBD1
J: TRBJ1-5
size: .
DNA: TGTGCCAGCAGCCAAGAGGACAGGGCTGGTCAGCCCCAGCATTTT
CDR3: CASSQEDRAGQPQHF

V: TRBV2
D: .
J: TRBJ1-5
size: .
DNA: TGTGCCAGCAGTGGGAGGGGTTCGGGCAATCAGCCCCAGCATTTT
CDR3: CASSGRGSGNQPQHF

V: TRBV7-2
D: TRBD2
J: TRBJ2-3
size: .
DNA: TGTGCCAGCAGCTGGACTAGCGGGAATGTGGATACGCAGTATTTT
CDR3: CASSWTSGNVDTQYF

V: TRBV7-9
D: TRBD1
J: TRBJ2-7
size: once
DNA: TGTGCCAGCAGTTTTCACAGGGGTGCCAATTCCTACGAGCAGTACTTC
CDR3: CASSFHRGANSYEQYF

V: TRBV6-6
D: TRBD1
J: TRBJ1-5
size: .
DNA: TGTGCCAGCAGTGGCCAGCGGCCAGGGGGGAATCAGCCCCAGCATTTT
CDR3: CASSGQRPGGNQPQHF

V: TRBV5-1
D: TRBD1
J: TRBJ2-2
size: .
DNA: TGCGCCAGCAGCCTCTGGGACAGGGACGGGGAGCTGTTTTTT
CDR3: CASSLWDRDGELFF

V: TRBV18
D: .
J: TRBJ1-3
size: once
DNA: TGTGCCAGCTCCACGGACAGCTCTGGAAACACCATATATTTT
CDR3: CASSTDSSGNTIYF

V: TRBV4-1
D: TRBD1
J: TRBJ1-5
size: .
DNA: TGCGCCAGCAGCCCTGGACAGGGAAGAATTCAGCCCCAGCATTTT
CDR3: CASSPGQGRIQPQHF

V: TRBV20-1
D: TRBD2
J: TRBJ2-5
size: .
DNA: TGCAGTGCTAGTTCAGCGGGGGAAACTTCGGAGACCCAGTACTTC
CDR3: CSASSAGETSETQYF

V: TRBV2
D: .
J: TRBJ1-2
size: .
DNA: TGTGCCAGCAGTGCCCGGGGCTATGGCTACACCTTC
CDR3: CASSARGYGYTF

V: TRBV19
D: .
J: TRBJ1-1
size: .
DNA: TGTGCCAGTAGGGGCAGGGAGGACACTGAAGCTTTCTTT
CDR3: CASRGREDTEAFF

V: TRBV5-1
D: .
J: TRBJ2-6
size: .
DNA: TGCGCCAGCAGCTCCCGGGACTCTGGGGCCAACGTCCTGACTTTC
CDR3: CASSSRDSGANVLTF

V: TRBV9
D: .
J: TRBJ1-1
size: .
DNA: TGTGCCCCTACCCCAAAACTGAACACTGAAGCTTTCTTT
CDR3: CAPTPKLNTEAFF

V: TRBV6-5
D: .
J: TRBJ1-1
size: .
DNA: TGTGCCAGCAGGACGGGGAACACTGAAGCTTTCTTT
CDR3: CASRTGNTEAFF

V: TRBV15
D: TRBD1
J: TRBJ2-1
size: once
DNA: TGTGCCACCAGCAGAGGGCAGGGGGTGATAAACAATGAGCAGTTCTTC
CDR3: CATSRGQGVINNEQFF

V: TRBV16
D: .
J: TRBJ2-1
size: .
DNA: TGTGCCAGCAGCCAAGTCCCGCGCAATGAGCAGTTCTTC
CDR3: CASSQVPRNEQFF

V: TRBV27
D: .
J: TRBJ2-7
size: .
DNA: TGTGCCAGCAATGACAGTTACGAGCAGTACTTC
CDR3: CASNDSYEQYF

V: TRBV7-2
D: .
J: TRBJ2-2
size: .
DNA: TGTGCCAGCAGGGAGAGGAGCACCGGGGAGCTGTTTTTT
CDR3: CASRERSTGELFF

V: TRBV7-2
D: TRBD2
J: TRBJ2-1
size: .
DNA: TGTGCCAGCAGCGCAAGCGGGGGCTCCTACAATGAGCAGTTCTTC
CDR3: CASSASGGSYNEQFF

V: TRBV6-1
D: .
J: TRBJ1-5
size: .
DNA: TGTGCCAGCAGTGAGGCAGGGAGGAATCAGCCCCAGCATTTT
CDR3: CASSEAGRNQPQHF

V: TRBV5-1
D: .
J: TRBJ1-1
size: few
DNA: TGCGCCAGCAGCTTGATGGCAGGGTTGAACACTGAAGCTTTCTTT
CDR3: CASSLMAGLNTEAFF

V: TRBV6-5
D: .
J: TRBJ2-1
size: .
DNA: TGTGCCAGCGCACCGGATTGGGGGGTCTACAATGAGCAGTTCTTC
CDR3: CASAPDWGVYNEQFF

V: TRBV30
D: TRBD1
J: TRBJ2-7
size: .
DNA: TGTGCCTGGACAGGGGGCCCCTACGAGCAGTACTTC
CDR3: CAWTGGPYEQYF